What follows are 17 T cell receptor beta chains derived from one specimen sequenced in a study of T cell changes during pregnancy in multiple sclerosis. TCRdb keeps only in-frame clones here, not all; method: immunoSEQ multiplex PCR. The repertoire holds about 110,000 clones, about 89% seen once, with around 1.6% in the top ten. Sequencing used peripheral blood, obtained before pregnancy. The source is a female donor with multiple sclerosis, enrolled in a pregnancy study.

The CDR3: CASSTRQFSNQPQHF. The DNA for the CDR3 is TGTGCCAGCAGCACGAGACAGTTTAGCAATCAGCCCCAGCATTTT. The chain employs TRBV7-2 and TRBJ1-5; possibly TRBD1 for D (5 bases). The germline V and J ends were trimmed by 5 bases and 0 bases, with 11 bases remaining between them. The germline gives CDR1 SGHTA, CDR2 FQGNSA. This CDR3 is built from 15 residues. The full variable domain, its missing parts supplied by reference TRBV7-2 and TRBJ1-5, is GAGVSQSPSNKVTEKGKDVELRCDPISGHTALYWYRQSLGQGLEFLIYFQGNSAPDKSGLPSDRFSAERTGGSVSTLTIQRTQQEDSAVYLCASSTRQFSNQPQHFGDGTRLSIL.

In DNA, the CDR3 is TGTGCCAGCAGCGTAACTACAGGGAACGGTTCACCCCTCCACTTT. The encoded protein is CASSVTTGNGSPLHF. The chain carries TRBV7-8 and TRBJ1-6; perhaps TRBD1 as D (6 bases). V gave up 5 bases and J gave up 9 bases, with 17 bases separating them. CDR1 is SGHVS and CDR2 is FQNEAQ in the germline V gene. This CDR3 is 15 amino acids long.

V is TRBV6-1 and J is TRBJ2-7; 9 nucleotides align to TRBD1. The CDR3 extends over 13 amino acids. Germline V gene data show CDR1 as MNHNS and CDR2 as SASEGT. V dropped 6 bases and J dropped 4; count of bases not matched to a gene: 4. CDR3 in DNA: TGTGCCAGCAGGATGGGGACAGGGTACGAGCAGTACTTC. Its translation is CASRMGTGYEQYF.

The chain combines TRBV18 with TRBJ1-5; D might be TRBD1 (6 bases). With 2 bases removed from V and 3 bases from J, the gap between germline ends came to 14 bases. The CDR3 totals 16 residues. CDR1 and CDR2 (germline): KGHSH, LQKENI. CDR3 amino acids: CASSPTAGEPNQPQHF. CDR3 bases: TGTGCCAGCTCACCAACCGCAGGGGAGCCCAATCAGCCCCAGCATTTT.

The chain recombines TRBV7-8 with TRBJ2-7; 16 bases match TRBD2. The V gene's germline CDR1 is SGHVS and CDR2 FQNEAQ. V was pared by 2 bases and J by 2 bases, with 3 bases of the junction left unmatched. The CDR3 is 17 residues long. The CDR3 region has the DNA TGTGCCAGCAGCTTAAGGGGACTAGCGGGAGGGACCTACGAGCAGTACTTC. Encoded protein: CASSLRGLAGGTYEQYF.

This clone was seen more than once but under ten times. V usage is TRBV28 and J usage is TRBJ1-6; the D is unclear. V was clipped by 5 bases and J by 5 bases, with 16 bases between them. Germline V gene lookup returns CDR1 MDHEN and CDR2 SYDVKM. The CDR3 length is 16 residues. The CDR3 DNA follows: TGTGCCAGCAGTGAGGGTTCAACGTCCCATAATTCACCCCTCCACTTT. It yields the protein CASSEGSTSHNSPLHF.

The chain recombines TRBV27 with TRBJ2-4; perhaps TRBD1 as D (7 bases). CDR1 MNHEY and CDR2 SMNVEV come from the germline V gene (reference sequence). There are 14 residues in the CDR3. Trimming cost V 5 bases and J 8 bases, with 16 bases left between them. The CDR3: CASSVTGRMDIQYF. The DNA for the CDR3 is TGTGCCAGCAGTGTGACAGGGAGGATGGACATTCAGTACTTC.

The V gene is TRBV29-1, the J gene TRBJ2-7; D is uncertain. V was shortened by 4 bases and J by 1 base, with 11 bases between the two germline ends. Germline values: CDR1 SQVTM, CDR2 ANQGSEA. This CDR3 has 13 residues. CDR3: CSVAGRYSYEQYF. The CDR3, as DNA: TGCAGCGTTGCTGGCAGGTATTCCTACGAGCAGTACTTC.

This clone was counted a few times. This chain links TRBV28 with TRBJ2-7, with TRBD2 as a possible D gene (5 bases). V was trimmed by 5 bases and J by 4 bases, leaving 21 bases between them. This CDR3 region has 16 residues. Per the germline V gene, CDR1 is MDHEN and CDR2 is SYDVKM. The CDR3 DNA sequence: TGTGCCAGCAGTCTGGGCCGGGGTCGACCGACTTACGAGCAGTACTTC. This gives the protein CASSLGRGRPTYEQYF.

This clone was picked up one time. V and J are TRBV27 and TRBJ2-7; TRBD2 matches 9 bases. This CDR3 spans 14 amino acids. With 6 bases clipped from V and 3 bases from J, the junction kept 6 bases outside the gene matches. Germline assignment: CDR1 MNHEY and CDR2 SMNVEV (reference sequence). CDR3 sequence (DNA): TGTGCCAGCAGCCCGGGACTAGCCCACTACGAGCAGTACTTC. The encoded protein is CASSPGLAHYEQYF.

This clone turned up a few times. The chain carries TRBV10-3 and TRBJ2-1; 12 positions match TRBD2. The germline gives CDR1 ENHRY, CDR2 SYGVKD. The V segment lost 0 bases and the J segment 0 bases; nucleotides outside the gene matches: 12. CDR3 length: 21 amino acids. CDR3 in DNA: TGTGCCATCAGTGAGTCGAGAAATCCTAGCGGGGGGGGTAACTCCTACAATGAGCAGTTCTTC. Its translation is CAISESRNPSGGGNSYNEQFF.

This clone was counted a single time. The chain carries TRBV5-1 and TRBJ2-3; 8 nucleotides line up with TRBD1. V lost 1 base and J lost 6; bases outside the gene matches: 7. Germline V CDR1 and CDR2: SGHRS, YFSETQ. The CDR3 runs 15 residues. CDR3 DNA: TGCGCCAGCAGCTTGCAAACGGACAGGGCGGATACGCAGTATTTT. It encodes CASSLQTDRADTQYF.

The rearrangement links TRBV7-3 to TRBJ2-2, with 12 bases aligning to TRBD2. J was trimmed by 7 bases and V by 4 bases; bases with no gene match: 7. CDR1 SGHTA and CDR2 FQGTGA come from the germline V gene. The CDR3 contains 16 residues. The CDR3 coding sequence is TGTGCCAGCAGCTCCCTAGCGGGGGGGCGAGGCGGGGAGCTGTTTTTT. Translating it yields CASSSLAGGRGGELFF. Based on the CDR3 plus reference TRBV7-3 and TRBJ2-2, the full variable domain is GAGVSQTPSNKVTEKGKYVELRCDPISGHTALYWYRQSLGQGPEFLIYFQGTGAADDSGLPNDRFFAVRPEGSVSTLKIQRTERGDSAVYLCASSSLAGGRGGELFFGEGSRLTVL.

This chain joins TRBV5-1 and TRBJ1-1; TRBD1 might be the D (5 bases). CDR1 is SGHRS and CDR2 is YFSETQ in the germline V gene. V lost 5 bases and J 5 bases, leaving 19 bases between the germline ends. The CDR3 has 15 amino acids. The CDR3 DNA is TGCGCCAGCAGTTACGAATCAGGGCTGGGGACTGAAGCTTTCTTT. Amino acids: CASSYESGLGTEAFF.

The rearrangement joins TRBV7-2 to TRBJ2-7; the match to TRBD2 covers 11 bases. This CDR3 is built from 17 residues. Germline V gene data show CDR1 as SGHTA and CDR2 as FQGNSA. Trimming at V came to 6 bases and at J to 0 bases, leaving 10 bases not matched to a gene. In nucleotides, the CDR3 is TGTGCCAGCAGGGTTACTAGCGGGGGACGAAGCTCCTACGAGCAGTACTTC. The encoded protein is CASRVTSGGRSSYEQYF.

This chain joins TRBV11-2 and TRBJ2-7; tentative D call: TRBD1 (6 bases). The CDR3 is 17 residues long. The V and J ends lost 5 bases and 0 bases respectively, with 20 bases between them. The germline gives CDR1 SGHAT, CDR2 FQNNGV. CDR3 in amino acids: CASSPDGLDRFSYEQYF. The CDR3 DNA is TGTGCCAGCAGCCCGGACGGATTGGACAGATTCTCCTACGAGCAGTACTTC.

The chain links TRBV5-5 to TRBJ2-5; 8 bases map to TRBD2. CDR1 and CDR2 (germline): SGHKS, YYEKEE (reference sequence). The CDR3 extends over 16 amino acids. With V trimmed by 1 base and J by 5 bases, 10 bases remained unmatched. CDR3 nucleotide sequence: TGTGCCAGCAGCTTGAGGGGTAGCGGGACCGGGGAGACCCAGTACTTC. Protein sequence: CASSLRGSGTGETQYF.